This section outlines one TCR beta chain sequence together with its context. The sample belongs to a study of cytomegalovirus exposure and HLA in healthy donors. Per the germline V gene, CDR1 is MGHRA and CDR2 is YSYEKL. V lost 4 bases to trimming and J lost 4 bases; unmatched junction nucleotides: 6. CDR3 length equals 15 residues. This PCR relied on a set of 60 Vbeta primers and 13 Jbeta primers. Some clones are missing from TCRdb's copy, which holds only in-frame ones; the method was immunoSEQ multiplex PCR. The profile shows tens of thousands of clones, roughly 76% of them singletons. This chain links TRBV4-1 with TRBJ1-1; 10 nucleotides line up with TRBD1. Sequenced input: PBMCs. This receptor was obtained from a woman aged 25-40 years in good health and CMV-seronegative. The CDR3 loop is CASSPPWTGGTEAFF. The DNA for the CDR3 is TGCGCCAGCAGCCCTCCGTGGACAGGGGGCACTGAAGCTTTCTTT.